This T cell receptor beta chain stems from a study of blood T cell dynamics during melanoma immunotherapy. Study summary: First-line therapy was either pembrolizumab or nivolumab with ipilimumab for metastatic melanoma.

Time point here: pre-treatment baseline. Patients with prior systemic cancer treatment, concomitant immunosuppressants, or other active malignancies were excluded. Germline-derived CDR1 and CDR2 are SGHDT and YYEEEE. The CDR3 spans 14 residues. The ends lost 8 bases at V and 6 bases at J; junction bases unmatched: 6. Assay used: immunoSEQ multiplex PCR; TCRdb lists only in-frame clones, some missing. In the table there are over 10,000 clones, 84% of which are singletons. V is TRBV5-6 and J is TRBJ1-6, with 9 bases that match TRBD1. The TCR comes from a human donor with melanoma. Sequencing used blood, obtained from a patient treated with checkpoint blockade. The CDR3 DNA follows: TGTGCCAGTAAACTGACAGGGGGTAATTCACCCCTCCACTTT. Translating gives CASKLTGGNSPLHF.